This TCR beta chain was identified in a study of cytomegalovirus exposure and HLA in healthy donors (dated by TCRdb to between 2016 and 2019). The study in broad terms: An earlier analysis of several hundred of the donors reported about 300 Gb of sequence data and some 110 million unique TCR beta sequences obtained from roughly 170 million T cells. All discovery cohort repertoires had been generated using a single sequencing platform. To predict cytomegalovirus infection status, the study brought together high-throughput TCR immunosequencing, statistical association of individual TCRs with disease status, and machine learning. Using immunosequencing, the study profiled T cell repertoires from about 610 subjects and related those repertoires to cytomegalovirus serostatus. In the later analysis, no new phenotypic data were used to find candidate immune exposures; instead, reliance was placed on TCR beta sequences and their occurrence across donors. Class I and class II HLA loci were covered by the typing at four-digit resolution. Among 398 genotyped donors of the cohort, an average of around 240,000 unique TCR beta nucleotide sequences were sequenced per donor, roughly a sixth of them non-productive. In a later genetic analysis, genome-wide SNP genotypes for about three fifths of the roughly 670 donors were used, and that subset was treated as a discovery cohort. Among the roughly 400 genotyped donors, more than 70% belonged to the genetic ancestry cluster associated with self-reported Caucasian donors. An earlier analysis of several hundred of the donors applied high-throughput TCR beta sequencing to assess whether each TCR beta V gene segment acted as functional or pseudogenic. Donor age, sex, ethnicity and CMV serostatus were compiled alongside the repertoire data. The study aimed to test whether cataloging public T cell receptors could reveal signatures of past pathogen exposure. Because of strong linkage in the cohort, 5 or 6 DR-DQ haplotypes were treated as single units for association and clustering. Approximately 300 gigabases of sequencing data and some 85 million unique TCR sequences were included in an early release covering over 600 HLA-typed donors. A separate validation cohort of over 95 different subjects was used in addition to the 666-subject first cohort. A later analysis re-examined previously published TCR beta repertoires from roughly 650 donors and added high-resolution HLA genotyping to investigate patterns of TCR occurrence. The number of donors typed differed by locus, with 629-630 for A, B, C, DRB1 and DQB1, around 500 for DQA1, over 600 for DPA1, and approximately 470 for DPB1.

The cohort was made up of 650 to 700 healthy bone marrow donors. Cohort members were all nominally healthy when sampled, although unrecorded immune exposures were likely present. The donor tested CMV seropositive and was one of the 289 seropositive cohort members. A peripheral blood sample was collected from each donor, and TCR beta sequencing was performed on peripheral blood mononuclear cells. The Qiagen DNeasy Blood Extraction Kit was used to extract genomic DNA from the blood cell samples. Library preparation was by the immunoSEQ multiplex PCR assay. A mixture of 60 forward primers for TCR Vbeta segments and 13 reverse primers for TCR Jbeta segments was used in the multiplex PCR. The CDR3 region of rearranged TCR beta genes was amplified from genomic DNA with a multiplex PCR assay. On the Illumina HiSeq System, the amplified TCR beta libraries were sequenced as 87-base-pair reads. The authors' analysis ran thus. A later analysis counted tens of millions of unique TCR beta chains across the 640 or so repertoires, and around 12 million of these chains were shared by at least two donors. Raw reads were error-corrected and collapsed into unique sequences by a nearest-neighbor algorithm in which closely related sequences were merged to remove PCR and sequencing errors. CDR3 sequences were aligned to IMGT reference sequences to assign V, D and J gene segments. For a sequence to be retained, a match of at least six nucleotides to both a V gene segment and a J gene segment was required. A rearrangement counted as productive if the CDR3 had no stop codons and remained in frame with V and J, and every other rearrangement counted as non-productive. Following IMGT convention, CDR3 was defined as the stretch from the second conserved V-encoded cysteine to the conserved J-encoded phenylalanine. Sequences without an unambiguous match to a single V gene segment were excluded from the earlier analysis of 450 to 650 of the donors. In an earlier analysis of 450 to 750 of the donors, a V segment was called functional when productive rearrangements were above 56.7%, and segregating when the standard deviation between donors exceeded 5%. To diagnose cytomegalovirus status from the catalog of TCR beta chain sequences, a statistical classification framework was built. A later analysis assigned V and J genes by comparing TCR nucleotide sequences with IMGT/GENE-DB human TR gene sequences. In a later analysis, CDR3 sequences and most-parsimonious VDJ recombination scenarios were assigned using the TCRdist pipeline. In a later analysis, each TCR beta chain was defined by its CDR3 amino acid sequence together with its V-gene family, and reads without a unique V-gene family were excluded. A later analysis removed 500 to 600 highly shared, low-generation-probability nucleotide sequences to deal with suspected cross-contamination and a sequencing artifact. For each public chain, a later analysis derived a clonal expansion index from normalized ranks of inferred template counts within each repertoire. A later analysis computed generation probabilities with a VDJ recombination model fitted to out-of-frame rearrangements, and checked the results against IGoR. In a later analysis, hypergeometric tests were used to score TCR-TCR, TCR-HLA and TCR-CMV co-occurrence, with a repertoire-size bias correction applied to TCR pairs. In a later analysis, false discovery rates were estimated by permuting HLA or CMV assignments 20 times. A later analysis grouped co-occurring TCRs with DBSCAN, adding TCRdist sequence similarity when clustering within HLA-allele-positive subsets. Repertoires with fewer than 30,000 or more than 120,000 public chains were left out of co-occurrence clustering, as were several repertoires with anomalous nucleotide sharing. Sourced from immuneACCESS, this table was stored by TCRdb with only in-frame sequences that have V and J called. A share of the clones is absent; for the studies checked, an unresolved V gene accounts for under half, and the remainder has no known explanation. V and J calls and clone size are copied from that table; D and trimming were computed from the DNA. The sample yields 200,000 or so clones; about four fifths were counted once. The ten largest account for 5% to 6% of the sample.

V is pared back by 3 bases and J by 4 bases, with 9 bases lying between the germline termini. The CDR3 holds 13 amino acids from the cysteine to the phenylalanine. The sequence is cut down to CDR3 DNA, 39 bases in frame from base 1. The germline V gene encodes CDR1 KGHSH and CDR2 LQKENI. This clone was counted between two and nine times. Its cognate antigen has yet to be identified. The sample holds no much larger clone one base away, and base qualities are not on file. Paper-wide results and their limitations: According to a later genetic analysis, donors in an Asian-associated ancestry cluster had fewer N-insertions in productive TCRs than the approximately 630-donor mean. A further reported finding was that TCR beta sequences accurately predicted the HLA-A and HLA-B alleles for most subjects in the first cohort. A later analysis found that TCR association rates varied across HLA loci, with DRB1 alleles showing the most associated TCRs and HLA-C alleles the fewest. In a later analysis, most CMV-associated TCR beta chains were found to appear HLA-restricted, with HLA associations seemingly driven largely by CMV exposure. Specific HLA alleles were associated with 16,951 TCR beta sequences at a false discovery rate of 0.05 in a later analysis. Some IMGT-functional V segments, including TRBV6-2 and TRBV6-3, could not be told apart with the 87-base-pair reads, so those segments were excluded. In a later genetic analysis, a missense DCLRE1C variant was associated with V-gene and J-gene trimming of TCR beta chains, and the association was replicated in an independent cohort. A few of the identified cytomegalovirus-associated TCR beta chains were confirmed in vitro to be specific for cytomegalovirus antigens. An earlier analysis of 587 of the donors showed that most TCR beta V segments appeared in productive rearrangements either about 90% or about 30% of the time, which broadly matched IMGT annotations. Some 15 rarely observed V segments, including chromosome 9 orphons, were excluded from the earlier analysis of some 590 of the donors because counts were too low. Only TCR beta chains were sequenced in this cohort, and the absence of alpha or paired-chain data limited detectable features. The study gave a list of under 200 TCR beta chains associated with cytomegalovirus. Most TCR sequences were observed very rarely across donors, whereas some public TCRs were present in many individuals. Because HLA typing was missing for some donors at each locus, association tests included only the typed subset. Correlated functional status among segregating V segments might be attributable to linkage disequilibrium, but an unknown experimental factor could not be ruled out. Several of the top co-occurrence clusters appeared to be linked to parvovirus B19, influenza, CMV and Epstein-Barr virus, according to a later analysis. The classifier was reported to diagnose cytomegalovirus status with high specificity and sensitivity in both the original and validation cohorts. The only immune exposure information available for the cohort was CMV serostatus. Sequencing depth was assumed to be roughly uniform across donors in the presence/absence analyses, though that assumption may not hold. According to the authors, the approach could potentially be generalized to other disease states and immunological phenotypes. The sequencing pipeline was judged likely to have produced a cluster of highly shared sequence variants as a technical artifact. When HLA alleles, especially DR and DQ, strongly co-occurred, attributing TCR associations to individual alleles was difficult. In a later analysis, HLA-associated TCR beta chains showed more clonal expansion and lower generation probabilities than non-associated chains that were equally common.

The clonotype originates from a woman aged 25-40 years in good health and CMV-seropositive. The sequencing input was PBMCs. The sequence is built from TRBV18 and TRBJ1-2, with TRBD1 tentatively as D gene (6 bases match). The CDR3 sequence is CASSPKGGYGYTF. The DNA sequence reads TGTGCCAGCTCACCCAAAGGGGGCTATGGCTACACCTTC. Extended through the reference TRBV18 and TRBJ1-2 proteins, this CDR3 yields the full variable domain: NAGVMQNPRHLVRRRGQEARLRCSPMKGHSHVYWYRQLPEEGLKFMVYLQKENIIDESGMPKERFSAEFPKEGPSILRIQQVVRGDSAAYFCASSPKGGYGYTFGSGTRLTVV.